The present entry profiles one T cell receptor beta chain with its context. The data stem from a study of cytomegalovirus exposure and HLA in healthy donors. V gave up 1 base and J gave up 3 bases, with 9 bases separating them. The CDR3 totals 14 residues. The germline V gene has CDR1 SNHLY and CDR2 FYNNEI. 13 Jbeta primers and 60 Vbeta primers were used for the PCR. Per the original data handling: Unique TCR beta chains numbered about 79 million in a later analysis, with roughly 11 million shared. Measured with immunoSEQ multiplex PCR; TCRdb has only the in-frame clones, and not every one. V and J calls and clone size are copied from that table; D and trimming were computed from the DNA. The table shows roughly 70,000 clones, with 70% to 85% occurring only once.

This sequence was found in a human donor in good health. Sequencing input: PBMCs. V usage is TRBV2 and J usage is TRBJ1-1; D might be TRBD1 (6 bases). The CDR3 region is CASSEDRDDTEAFF. The CDR3 DNA reads as TGTGCCAGCAGTGAAGACAGGGATGACACTGAAGCTTTCTTT.